A single T cell receptor beta chain is shown here with its context. The specificity of this receptor is unknown. No much larger clone exists at a distance of one base, and base qualities are not known. TCRbeta CDR3 regions were amplified from genomic DNA by means of the immunoSEQ Assay, a bias-controlled multiplex PCR. Under the source paper's analysis protocol: Nucleated cell counts per sample were estimated from amplification of reference gene primers within the assay. Sequence reads were collapsed and filtered to measure the absolute abundance of every unique TCRbeta CDR3 rearrangement. For each sample, productive Simpson clonality was calculated as the square root of Simpson's diversity index over productive rearrangements. Not all clones reach the TCRdb copy of this immuneACCESS table, which keeps in-frame sequences only. Checked studies attribute under half of the gap to unresolved V genes and leave the rest unexplained. The V and J calls and the clone size are those of that table, but D and trimming were determined from the DNA. This sample is represented by under 140,000 clones; about 80% of them were singletons. The biggest ten clones account for about a sixth of the sample.

The sample is drawn from a study of blood T cell repertoires in COVID-19 (TCRdb year 2020). Turning to the overall study: Collaborator samples came from the United States, Italy and Spain and covered acute and convalescent phases of COVID-19. The material from the prospective study consisted of cDNA or gDNA derived from T cells, B-cell-depleted T cells, or PBMCs. The repertoires were released in a freely available public database meant as a resource for research on the immune response to SARS-CoV-2. Deeply sampled blood TCRbeta repertoires from subjects exposed to, actively infected with, or recovered from COVID-19 were included in the dataset. The samples were drawn from two sources: the first 160 participants of the ongoing ImmuneRACE study, and fewer than 1,500 subjects contributed by 6 global collaborators. Where available, HLA class I and class II types were taken from metadata supplied by the sample provider and were not determined by assay-based typing. Nearly every sample came with metadata listing a de-identified subject ID, COVID-19 status, age in years and sex. General conclusions and limits of the study: The amount of clinical and demographic metadata varied by source and participant and was provided uncurated.

Via the germline V gene (reference sequence), CDR1 is LNHNV and CDR2 YYDKDF. V ends up 4 bases short and J 5 bases short, with an unmatched junction base count of 14. From the cysteine through the phenylalanine, the CDR3 covers 16 amino acids. Only the CDR3 region is kept as DNA, spanning 48 bases read in frame from base 1. Each collaborating institution followed its own protocols to collect whole blood in K2EDTA tubes. For TCRbeta analysis, collaborators shipped samples as frozen whole blood, isolated PBMCs, or DNA extracted from either of those sample types. This TCR derives from a woman of 80 years or more with active or convalescent COVID-19. Material for sequencing was peripheral blood. Rearrangement joined TRBV15 to TRBJ2-7, and 7 bases in between align with TRBD1. The CDR3 loop reads CATSKRQGPTKDEQYF. The sequence in DNA is TGTGCCACCAGCAAAAGACAGGGCCCCACGAAGGACGAGCAGTACTTC.